The rows below give T cell receptor beta chains drawn from one sample of a study of blood T cell repertoires in COVID-19. Method: immunoSEQ multiplex PCR; TCRdb's copy keeps in-frame clones and lacks some. Of some 180,000 clones listed, about nine tenths were seen once; the top ten hold roughly 6.7%. Sequencing was performed on peripheral blood. Receptors were obtained from a man aged 40-50 years with acute or convalescent COVID-19. Both conserved end residues are part of each CDR3. Each record gives: D gene, clone size, J gene, V gene, CDR3 DNA, CDR3 protein. The D gene is left open where the match is weak. The size field is filled for only some rows; it gives once, few, many or a size class.

TRBD1	-	TRBJ2-5	TRBV7-9	TGTGCCAGCAGACCTACCACAGGGGTAGAGACCCAGTACTTC	CASRPTTGVETQYF
TRBD1	-	TRBJ1-1	TRBV18	TGTGCCAGCTCACAGGGGGCGAATATGAACACTGAAGCTTTCTTT	CASSQGANMNTEAFF
TRBD2	-	TRBJ2-7	TRBV6-5	TGTGCCAGCAGCGTCGGACTAGCGGGGGCCTACGAGCAGTACTTC	CASSVGLAGAYEQYF
-	once	TRBJ1-1	TRBV11-2	TGTGCCAGCAGCTTGGCAAACACTGAAGCTTTCTTT	CASSLANTEAFF
-	-	TRBJ1-5	TRBV28	TGTGCCAGCAGTTTCATTGTAAGGGGCCATCAGCCCCAGCATTTT	CASSFIVRGHQPQHF
-	-	TRBJ2-1	TRBV13	TGTGCCAGCAGCTTCTCAGGGTCCTACAATGAGCAGTTCTTC	CASSFSGSYNEQFF
-	-	TRBJ1-2	TRBV9	TGTGCCAGCAGCGTAAGGCCCCGGGAGGGCTACACCTTC	CASSVRPREGYTF
-	-	TRBJ1-5	TRBV11-2	TGTGCCAGCAGCCTCGGAGGCTACAATCAGCCCCAGCATTTT	CASSLGGYNQPQHF
-	-	TRBJ2-1	TRBV2	TGTGCCAGCGCTAGACAGGGACTTTACAATGAGCAGTTCTTC	CASARQGLYNEQFF
TRBD2	-	TRBJ2-1	TRBV9	TGTGCCAGCAGCGTTTCAAGCGGGGGGCCGGGGTTCTTC	CASSVSSGGPGFF
-	few	TRBJ1-1	TRBV27	TGTGCCAGCAGTCAACAGCCACAGAACACTGAAGCTTTCTTT	CASSQQPQNTEAFF
TRBD2	-	TRBJ2-3	TRBV5-1	TGCGCCAGCAGCTTGGATCGCGGGGGGGCTGCAGATACGCAGTATTTT	CASSLDRGGAADTQYF
TRBD1	-	TRBJ1-5	TRBV18	TGTGCCAGCTCACCAACAGGGGTGGCCGATAGCAATCAGCCCCAGCATTTT	CASSPTGVADSNQPQHF
TRBD2	-	TRBJ2-7	TRBV18	TGTGCCAGCTCACCCCACGTGGGAGGGAAACACGGCCACGAGCAGTACTTC	CASSPHVGGKHGHEQYF
TRBD1	-	TRBJ2-1	TRBV6-2/TRBV6-3	TGTGCCAGCAGTTACTCGACAGGGTCTATCGACAATGAGCAGTTCTTC	CASSYSTGSIDNEQFF
-	few	TRBJ1-6	TRBV6-5	TGTGCCAGCAGGGACAGCCAAAATTCACCCCTCCACTTT	CASRDSQNSPLHF
TRBD1	few	TRBJ1-4	TRBV6-1	TGTGCCAGCAGTGAAATCAACAGGGGTGGAGAAAAACTGTTTTTT	CASSEINRGGEKLFF
TRBD1	-	TRBJ2-1	TRBV2	TGTGCCAGCAGTGAAGGAGGGGGCGAGCAGTTCTTC	CASSEGGGEQFF
TRBD2	-	TRBJ2-1	TRBV27	TGTGCCAGCAGCCAGGCGGGGGGCCCAATCAATGAGCAGTTCTTC	CASSQAGGPINEQFF
-	-	TRBJ2-3	TRBV7-7	TGTGCTAGCAGCTTAGTTCTCTGGGGGCGGCAGTATTTT	CASSLVLWGRQYF
TRBD2	-	TRBJ2-4	TRBV6-1	TGTGCCAGCAGTGGTTCAGGGGCTGGCGGGGGGCTAGCCAAAAACATTCAGTACTTC	CASSGSGAGGGLAKNIQYF
-	-	TRBJ2-1	TRBV7-9	TGTGCCAGCAGCTTGATTAGACAGTACACTCATCCCAATGAGCAGTTCTTC	CASSLIRQYTHPNEQFF
-	-	TRBJ2-1	TRBV29-1	TGCAGCGCATTCGCTGGCAGATCCTACAATGAGCAGTTCTTC	CSAFAGRSYNEQFF
-	-	TRBJ1-2	TRBV12-3/TRBV12-4	TGTGCCAGCGGGGCGGGGGGTCGTGGCTACACCTTC	CASGAGGRGYTF
-	-	TRBJ2-7	TRBV15	TGTGCCACCAGCAGGGTGGGAGGTGACAAGCCCTACGAGCAGTACTTC	CATSRVGGDKPYEQYF
-	once	TRBJ2-7	TRBV2	TGTGCCAGCAGTGAATACCGGGATGTGTACGAGCAGTACTTC	CASSEYRDVYEQYF
TRBD2	-	TRBJ2-1	TRBV20-1	TGCAGTGCAAGTAGACGGGGGGGCTTGGGAAATGAGCAGTTCTTC	CSASRRGGLGNEQFF
TRBD2	-	TRBJ2-1	TRBV30	TGTGCCTGGAGTGTTTTCGGGGGGGGCTACAATGAGCAGTTCTTC	CAWSVFGGGYNEQFF
TRBD2	-	TRBJ2-1	TRBV5-1	TGCGCCAGCAGCTTCTCCCTAGCGGGGGGGCTGGATGAGCAGTTCTTC	CASSFSLAGGLDEQFF
-	-	TRBJ2-3	TRBV3-1/TRBV3-2	TGTGCCAGCAGCCAAGATGGAGTAGGGGAGGCTAGCGCAGATACGCAGTATTTT	CASSQDGVGEASADTQYF
TRBD1	-	TRBJ2-2	TRBV7-2	TGTGCGGCAAGCGCCGGGACAGCCGCGAACACCGGGGAGCTGTTTTTT	CAASAGTAANTGELFF
TRBD1	-	TRBJ2-2	TRBV18	TGTGCCAGCTCACCACTGGGACAGGGGATGACCGGGGAGCTGTTTTTT	CASSPLGQGMTGELFF
TRBD2	-	TRBJ2-3	TRBV19	TGTGCCAGTACCCCGACTAGCGGGGTCGGCGATACGCAGTATTTT	CASTPTSGVGDTQYF
-	-	TRBJ1-5	TRBV7-2	TGTGCCAGCAGCTTAGGGGGGGGCTTAGGTCAGCCCCAGCATTTT	CASSLGGGLGQPQHF
TRBD1	-	TRBJ1-2	TRBV5-1	TGCGCCAGCAGCTTGGGAGGGGGCAGCTATGGCTACACCTTC	CASSLGGGSYGYTF
-	-	TRBJ2-1	TRBV6-4	TGTGCCAGCAGCCGCGGACCCGGAGGCTGGCAGTTCTTC	CASSRGPGGWQFF
-	once	TRBJ1-3	TRBV6-5	TGTGCCAGCCAGGGTTGGTCAACCTCTGGAAACACCATATATTTT	CASQGWSTSGNTIYF
TRBD1	-	TRBJ1-4	TRBV19	TGTGCCAGTAGTTTGGGACAGTTTCGAGTCGGTGAAAAACTGTTTTTT	CASSLGQFRVGEKLFF
-	-	TRBJ1-2	TRBV2	TGTGCCAGCAGTGCGGACCGACAGAACTATGGCTACACCTTC	CASSADRQNYGYTF
TRBD1	-	TRBJ2-7	TRBV29-1	TGCAGCGTCGTACAGGGGGCCTACGAGCAGTACTTC	CSVVQGAYEQYF
-	-	TRBJ2-7	TRBV12-3/TRBV12-4	TGTGCCAGCAGCCCCGGGTTACACCTCGAGCAGTACTTC	CASSPGLHLEQYF
TRBD1	-	TRBJ2-3	TRBV7-3	TGTGCCAGCAGCCTGACAGGGGAAGATACGCAGTATTTT	CASSLTGEDTQYF
-	few	TRBJ1-1	TRBV2	TGTGCCAGCAGTGAAAATCGCGACAGACTGAACACTGAAGCTTTCTTT	CASSENRDRLNTEAFF
TRBD2	-	TRBJ2-3	TRBV29-1	TGCAGCGTGGGACTAGGTGCTAGCACAGATACGCAGTATTTT	CSVGLGASTDTQYF
TRBD2	-	TRBJ2-5	TRBV28	TGTGCCAGCAGTCCCGGGCTAGCGGGGAGGGCCCAGTACTTC	CASSPGLAGRAQYF
-	-	TRBJ2-3	TRBV18	TGTGCCAGCTCACCGGGGGGGGCAAGGAAAACAGATACGCAGTATTTT	CASSPGGARKTDTQYF
-	-	TRBJ2-1	TRBV6-2/TRBV6-3	TGTGCCAGCAGTTACGGTTGGGCAGTGTTGTTCTTC	CASSYGWAVLFF
TRBD2	-	TRBJ2-1	TRBV7-3	TGTGCCAGCAGCGCACCCGGGGGGGCCACGAATGAGCAGTTCTTC	CASSAPGGATNEQFF
-	-	TRBJ2-2	TRBV18	TGTGCCAGCTCACCACAAGGACAGCATTCCGGGGAGCTGTTTTTT	CASSPQGQHSGELFF
-	-	TRBJ1-2	TRBV6-5	TGTGCCAGCAGGGAGGGTGGAGCGGGTGGCTACACCTTC	CASREGGAGGYTF
TRBD1	-	TRBJ2-7	TRBV5-1	TGCGCCAGCAGCCTAAACAGGGGAGACGAGCAGTACTTC	CASSLNRGDEQYF
-	-	TRBJ1-5	TRBV5-5	TGTGCCAGCAGCTTTCAAGGACTTCGGGAACAGCCCCAGCATTTT	CASSFQGLREQPQHF
TRBD2	-	TRBJ2-7	TRBV6-1	TGTGCCAGCAGTGAAATGCGTGGGGGGGCCTACGAGCAGTACTTC	CASSEMRGGAYEQYF
-	-	TRBJ1-4	TRBV3-1/TRBV3-2	TGTGCCAGCAGCCAAGAAGGGAGGAATGAAAAACTGTTTTTT	CASSQEGRNEKLFF
TRBD2	-	TRBJ2-3	TRBV5-1	TGCGCCAGCAGCCGGACTAGCGGATCTAGCACAGATACGCAGTATTTT	CASSRTSGSSTDTQYF
-	-	TRBJ2-4	TRBV7-2	TGTGCCAGCAGCTTACTCGGGGTTCTTGGAAACATTCAGTACTTC	CASSLLGVLGNIQYF
TRBD1	-	TRBJ2-1	TRBV2	TGTGCCAGCAGTGATGACAGGGCCATTCTCGATGAGCAGTTCTTC	CASSDDRAILDEQFF
-	-	TRBJ1-5	TRBV19	TGTGCCAGTACCCGGAGCTTCATACTCGGGATTCAGCCCCAGCATTTT	CASTRSFILGIQPQHF
-	-	TRBJ1-2	TRBV5-5	TGTGCCAGCAGCTCAGACAGAATTCCTAACTATGGCTACACCTTC	CASSSDRIPNYGYTF